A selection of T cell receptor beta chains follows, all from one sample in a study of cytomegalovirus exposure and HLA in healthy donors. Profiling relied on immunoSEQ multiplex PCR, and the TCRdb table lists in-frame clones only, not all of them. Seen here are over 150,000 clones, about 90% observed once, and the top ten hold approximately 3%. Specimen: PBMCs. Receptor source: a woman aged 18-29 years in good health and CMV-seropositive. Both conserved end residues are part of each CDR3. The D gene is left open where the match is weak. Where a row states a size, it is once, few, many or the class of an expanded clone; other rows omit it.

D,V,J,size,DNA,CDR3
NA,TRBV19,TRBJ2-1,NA,TGTGCCAATCCCCTGGCCAGGGGTGAGCAGTTCTTC,CANPLARGEQFF
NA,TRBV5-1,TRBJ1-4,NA,TGCGCCAGCAGCTTGAATAGGGGTGCTAATGAAAAACTGTTTTTT,CASSLNRGANEKLFF
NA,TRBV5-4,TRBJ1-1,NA,TGTGCCAGCAGCTTGGTAGGCAGGGTTTACACTGAAGCTTTCTTT,CASSLVGRVYTEAFF
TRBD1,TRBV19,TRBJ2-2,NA,TGTGCCAGTACCTTGCGGACAGGGGGGTTTACCGGGGAGCTGTTTTTT,CASTLRTGGFTGELFF
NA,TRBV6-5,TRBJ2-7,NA,TGTGCCAGCAGTTGGGCGACAGGTTACTACGAGCAGTACTTC,CASSWATGYYEQYF
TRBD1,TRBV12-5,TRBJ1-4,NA,TGTGCTAGTGGTTCCCCGGACAGGGTTAAGAATGAAAAACTGTTTTTT,CASGSPDRVKNEKLFF
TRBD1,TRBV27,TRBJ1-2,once,TGTGCCAGCGCTACAGGGGCCAGGGGGCGGGGCTACACCTTC,CASATGARGRGYTF
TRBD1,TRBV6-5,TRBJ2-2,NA,TGTGCCAGCACTCTAGACAGGGTCGGCGGGGAGCTGTTTTTT,CASTLDRVGGELFF
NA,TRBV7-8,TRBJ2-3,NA,TGTGCCAGCAGCTGGGGATCTGGGGGGACCACAGATACGCAGTATTTT,CASSWGSGGTTDTQYF
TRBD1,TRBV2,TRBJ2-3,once,TGTGCCAGCAATCGACAGGGGGCGCGGAATAATACGCAGTATTTT,CASNRQGARNNTQYF
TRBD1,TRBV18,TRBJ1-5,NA,TGTGCCAGCTCTCCACAGGGGGAGGGTCAGCCCCAGCATTTT,CASSPQGEGQPQHF
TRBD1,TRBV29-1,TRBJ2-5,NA,TGCAGCGTCTTGACAGGGACCGAGACCCAGTACTTC,CSVLTGTETQYF
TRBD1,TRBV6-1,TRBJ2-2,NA,TGTGCCAGCAGCGCGGACAGGGGGACGGTCGGGGAGCTGTTTTTT,CASSADRGTVGELFF
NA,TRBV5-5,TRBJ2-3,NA,TGTGCCAGCAGCCTCTGGAGGAGCACAGATACGCAGTATTTT,CASSLWRSTDTQYF
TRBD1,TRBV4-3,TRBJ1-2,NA,TGCGCCAGCAGCCAAGAAGGGGGAGGACAGGGTAAATTTGGCTACACCTTC,CASSQEGGGQGKFGYTF
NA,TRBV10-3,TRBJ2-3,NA,TGTGCTGCAGGTGGTGGAATCACAGATACGCAGTATTTT,CAAGGGITDTQYF
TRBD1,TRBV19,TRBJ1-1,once,TGTGCCAGTAACCCCCAGGGGGCTCGCACTGAAGCTTTCTTT,CASNPQGARTEAFF
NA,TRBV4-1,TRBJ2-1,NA,TGCGCCAGCAGCCAAGTGGCAAGCTCCTACAATGAGCAGTTCTTC,CASSQVASSYNEQFF
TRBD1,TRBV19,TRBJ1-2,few,TGTGCCAGTAGTTCCAGACAGGGCGCTAACTATGGCTACACCTTC,CASSSRQGANYGYTF
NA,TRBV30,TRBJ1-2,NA,TGTGCCTGGAGTGTAGGCGGGGGCTACACCTTC,CAWSVGGGYTF
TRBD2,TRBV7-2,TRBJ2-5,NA,TGTGCCAGCAGCTTACGGACTAGCGGGAGTTGGGAGACCCAGTACTTC,CASSLRTSGSWETQYF
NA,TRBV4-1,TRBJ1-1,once,TGCGCCAGCAGCCAAGGGCCAGGAAAAAACACTGAAGCTTTCTTT,CASSQGPGKNTEAFF
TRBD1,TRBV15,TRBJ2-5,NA,TGTGCCACCAGGACGACAGGGGGCCAAGAGACCCAGTACTTC,CATRTTGGQETQYF